This TCR beta chain was captured by sequencing in a study of blood T cell repertoires in COVID-19. Study overall: The cDNA or gDNA used as material had been derived from T cells, B-cell-depleted T cells, or PBMCs.

This table comes from immunoSEQ multiplex PCR, and its TCRdb copy is limited to in-frame clones, with some not included. The data show some 140,000 clones, with 84% seen just once and about 5.5% held by the top ten. Individuals aged about 18 to 89 years were recruited from approximately 24 US areas. Allocation to cohorts depended on clinical history reported by the participants. This CDR3 has 11 residues. V dropped 5 bases and J dropped 6 bases, with 8 bases sitting between them. Per germline, CDR1 LNHDA and CDR2 SQIVND (reference sequence). The receptor's source is a man in his forties or fifties with acute COVID-19. The sample was PBMCs or T cells enriched from blood (not recorded which). The chain joins TRBV19 to TRBJ2-7, with D tentatively TRBD1 (5 bases). The CDR3 loop is CASSYQGEQYF. In DNA, the CDR3 is TGTGCCAGTAGTTATCAGGGCGAGCAGTACTTC. The full variable domain, completed using reference TRBV19 and TRBJ2-7, is DGGITQSPKYLFRKEGQNVTLSCEQNLNHDAMYWYRQDPGQGLRLIYYSQIVNDFQKGDIAEGYSVSREKKESFPLTVTSAQKNPTAFYLCASSYQGEQYFGPGTRLTVT.